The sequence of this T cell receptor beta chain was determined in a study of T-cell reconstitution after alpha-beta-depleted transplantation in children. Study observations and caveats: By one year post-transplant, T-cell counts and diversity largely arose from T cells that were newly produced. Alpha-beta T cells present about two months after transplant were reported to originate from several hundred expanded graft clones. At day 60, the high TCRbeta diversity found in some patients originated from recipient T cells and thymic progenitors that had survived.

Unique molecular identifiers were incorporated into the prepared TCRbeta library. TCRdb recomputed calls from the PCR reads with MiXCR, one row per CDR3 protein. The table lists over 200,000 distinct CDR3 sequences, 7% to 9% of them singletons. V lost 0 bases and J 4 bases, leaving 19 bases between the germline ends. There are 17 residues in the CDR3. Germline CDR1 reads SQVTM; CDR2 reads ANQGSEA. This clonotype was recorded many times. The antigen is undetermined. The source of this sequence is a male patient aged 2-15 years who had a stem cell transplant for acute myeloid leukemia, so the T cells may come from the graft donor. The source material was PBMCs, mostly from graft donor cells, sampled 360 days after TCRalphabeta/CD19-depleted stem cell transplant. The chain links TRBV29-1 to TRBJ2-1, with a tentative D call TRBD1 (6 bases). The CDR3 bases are TGCAGCGTTGAAGATCCCCGAACAGGGAGCACGTACAATGAGCAGTTCTTC. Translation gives CSVEDPRTGSTYNEQFF.